This TCR beta chain was captured in a study of T cell changes during pregnancy in multiple sclerosis. CDR1 is MNHEY and CDR2 is SMNVEV in the germline V gene (reference sequence). The CDR3 covers 13 residues. The ends were cut back, 4 bases at V and 0 bases at J, with 5 bases in the middle. Some clones are missing from TCRdb's copy, which holds only in-frame ones; the method was immunoSEQ multiplex PCR. Of around 32,000 clones listed, 91% are singletons. This TCR derives from a female donor in good health, enrolled as a control in a pregnancy study. The chain joins TRBV27 to TRBJ2-3, with D hard to call. Sample: CD8+ T cells from peripheral blood mononuclear cells, taken in the second trimester of pregnancy. As DNA, the CDR3 is TGTGCCAGCAGTTCCGGGAGCACAGATACGCAGTATTTT. It specifies CASSSGSTDTQYF.